These 30 T cell receptor beta chains came from one sample sequenced in a study of shared clonotypes between healthy human individuals. The table came from immunoSEQ multiplex PCR; TCRdb's copy has only in-frame clones and leaves some out. The sample holds over a million clones, around 78% seen once. Sequencing was performed on memory CD4+ T cells from PBMCs. Subset indicated: CD45RA-negative fraction. These receptors originate from a young man in good health. Some clones in this sample may be carry-over from other donors' samples.

At least ten counts were recorded for this clone. The chain carries TRBV4-1 and TRBJ1-3; D may be TRBD1 (5 bases). This CDR3 has 17 amino acids. Germline loops: CDR1 MGHRA, CDR2 YSYEKL. The germline V and J ends were trimmed by 1 base and 0 bases, with 13 bases remaining between them. The CDR3 DNA reads TGCGCCAGCAGCCAAGTCCGGGGAGGGACCTCTGGAAACACCATATATTTT. Translated: CASSQVRGGTSGNTIYF.

CDR3 bases: TGTGCCAGCAGCCCACAGAGTCTGAACACTGAAGCTTTCTTT. It specifies CASSPQSLNTEAFF. The chain recombines TRBV9 with TRBJ1-1; no reliable D call. V lost 4 bases and J lost 0, with 10 bases in between. CDR1 and CDR2 (germline): SGDLS, YYNGEE. CDR3 size: 14 residues. Combining the CDR3 with reference TRBV9 and TRBJ1-1 gives the whole variable domain DSGVTQTPKHLITATGQRVTLRCSPRSGDLSVYWYQQSLDQGLQFLIQYYNGEERAKGNILERFSAQQFPDLHSELNLSSLELGDSALYFCASSPQSLNTEAFFGQGTRLTVV.

The chain joins TRBV28 to TRBJ1-2; D might be TRBD1 (5 bases). The V and J ends lost 6 bases and 2 bases respectively, with 16 bases between them. The CDR3 runs to 15 residues. Per the germline V gene, CDR1 is MDHEN and CDR2 is SYDVKM. The CDR3 sequence is CASSPGGDRNYGYTF. The CDR3 DNA follows: TGTGCCAGCAGCCCCGGGGGGGACCGAAACTATGGCTACACCTTC.

The V call is TRBV18, the J call TRBJ2-3; 8 nucleotides line up with TRBD2. CDR1 and CDR2 from the germline V gene are KGHSH and LQKENI. After removal of 8 bases from V and 4 bases from J, the junction contained 8 bases not matched to a gene. CDR3 length: 14 amino acids. CDR3 loop: CASPSSAGADTQYF. The CDR3 bases are TGTGCCAGCCCAAGTTCAGCGGGGGCAGATACGCAGTATTTT.

The chain recombines TRBV7-6 with TRBJ2-3; the match to TRBD1 covers 10 bases. The V gene's germline CDR1 is SGHVS and CDR2 FNYEAQ. The CDR3 consists of 15 residues. Losses at the gene ends were 6 bases for V and 3 bases for J; bases not matched to a gene: 6. The CDR3 sequence is CASSPGTGVTDTQYF. CDR3 DNA sequence: TGTGCCAGCAGTCCCGGGACAGGGGTAACAGATACGCAGTATTTT.

Of note for this clone: This may stem from a read error, because a much larger clone lies one nucleotide away. The J gene is TRBJ2-7, the V gene TRBV21-1; the D call TRBD2 from the table was never checked on the DNA. TRBV21-1 is classified as a pseudogene. This CDR3 has 18 residues. Here the CDR3 reads CASSHPWGRVRAPYEQYF. The CDR3 DNA reads TGTGCCAGCAGCCACCCTTGGGGGAGGGTCAGGGCCCCCTACGAGCAGTACTTC.

Only a few counts were recorded for this clone. This rearrangement joins TRBV11-2 to TRBJ2-5; 10 bases line up with TRBD1. The CDR3 runs to 13 residues. Germline CDR1 reads SGHAT; CDR2 reads FQNNGV. V shed 7 bases and J 5 bases; nucleotides not matched to a gene: 4. The CDR3 loop is CASNRDRGETQYF. The DNA of the CDR3 is TGTGCCAGCAACCGGGACAGGGGTGAGACCCAGTACTTC. Full variable domain (missing parts from reference TRBV11-2 and TRBJ2-5): EAGVAQSPRYKIIEKRQSVAFWCNPISGHATLYWYQQILGQGPKLLIQFQNNGVVDDSQLPKDRFSAERLKGVDSTLKIQPAKLEDSAVYLCASNRDRGETQYFGPGTRLLVL.

This chain uses TRBV5-4 with TRBJ2-7, with TRBD2 as a possible D gene (5 bases). This CDR3 region has 14 residues. V was pared by 1 base and J by 0 bases, with 8 bases between. Germline V gene data show CDR1 as SGHNT and CDR2 as YYREEE (reference sequence). CDR3: CASSLSGNSYEQYF. CDR3 DNA: TGTGCCAGCAGCTTGTCCGGGAACTCCTACGAGCAGTACTTC. The complete variable domain, with remaining parts taken from reference TRBV5-4 and TRBJ2-7, reads ETGVTQSPTHLIKTRGQQVTLRCSSQSGHNTVSWYQQALGQGPQFIFQYYREEENGRGNFPPRFSGLQFPNYSSELNVNALELDDSALYLCASSLSGNSYEQYFGPGTRLTVT.

The chain couples TRBV29-1 to TRBJ2-7; D possibly uses TRBD1 or TRBD2 (5 bases each). V lost 7 bases to trimming and J lost 5 bases, with 18 bases between them. In germline, CDR1 is SQVTM, CDR2 ANQGSEA. The CDR3 is 13 residues long. The CDR3 loop is CSALGQGANEQYF. The CDR3 coding sequence is TGCAGCGCCCTTGGGCAGGGAGCAAACGAGCAGTACTTC.

This clone came up once. The V and J genes are TRBV7-9 and TRBJ2-3; weak D call: TRBD1 (5 bases). Germline assignment: CDR1 SEHNR and CDR2 FQNEAQ (reference sequence). The V end lost 5 bases, the J end lost 6 bases, and 12 bases lay between the germline ends. The CDR3 covers 13 residues. CDR3 residues: CASSPRGADTQYF. The CDR3, as DNA: TGTGCCAGCAGCCCCCGTGGGGCGGATACGCAGTATTTT.

This chain uses TRBV18 with TRBJ2-7, with a possible D match to TRBD2 (6 bases). Germline loops: CDR1 KGHSH, CDR2 LQKENI. Trimming shortened V by 2 bases and J by 2 bases, and 10 bases separated the two germline ends. This CDR3 region has 14 residues. The CDR3 DNA is TGTGCCAGCTCACCAATCGGGAGCGCCTACGAGCAGTACTTC. Translating it yields CASSPIGSAYEQYF.

This CDR3 is CASSPLTSGSVETQYF. CDR3 DNA: TGTGCCAGCAGCCCCCTCACTAGCGGGAGCGTGGAGACCCAGTACTTC. The chain carries TRBV7-8 and TRBJ2-5, with 11 bases identical to TRBD2. Germline loops: CDR1 SGHVS, CDR2 FQNEAQ. The CDR3 loop spans 16 amino acids. V was clipped by 5 bases and J by 5 bases; unmatched bases: 10.

The chain employs TRBV27 and TRBJ1-2, with D tentatively TRBD1 (5 bases). Germline CDR1 reads MNHEY; CDR2 reads SMNVEV (reference sequence). Trimming left V 5 bases short and J 4 bases short, with 17 bases between. CDR3 length equals 15 residues. DNA of the CDR3: TGTGCCAGCAGTCGGAACCGGGGGGGAGGCTATGGCTACACCTTC. It is translated as CASSRNRGGGYGYTF.

The CDR3 sequence is CASSRRDPGTGFGDTQYF. As DNA, the CDR3 is TGTGCCAGCAGCCGTCGGGATCCCGGGACAGGGTTTGGGGATACGCAGTATTTT. The rearrangement links TRBV27 to TRBJ2-3, with 9 bases fitting TRBD1. The CDR3 has 18 amino acids. Per germline, CDR1 MNHEY and CDR2 SMNVEV (reference sequence). Trimming at V came to 6 bases and at J to 6 bases, leaving 19 bases not matched to a gene.

The genes are TRBV25-1 and TRBJ2-1; TRBD2 aligns across 12 bases. Germline lookup yields CDR1 MGHDK and CDR2 SYGVNS. This CDR3 region has 16 residues. V was clipped by 3 bases and J by 8 bases; unmatched bases: 8. The CDR3 DNA follows: TGTGCCAGCAGTGATTCGACTAGCGGGAGATACGATGAGCAGTTCTTC. Protein product: CASSDSTSGRYDEQFF. The whole variable domain, filled in from reference TRBV25-1 and TRBJ2-1, reads EADIYQTPRYLVIGTGKKITLECSQTMGHDKMYWYQQDPGMELHLIHYSYGVNSTEKGDLSSESTVSRIRTEHFPLTLESARPSHTSQYLCASSDSTSGRYDEQFFGPGTRLTVL.

The chain links TRBV30 to TRBJ2-7; possible D gene TRBD2, 6 bases. Trimming took 2 bases from V and 3 from J, leaving 14 bases between them. CDR3 length equals 14 residues. The germline V gene encodes CDR1 GTSNPN and CDR2 SVGIG (reference sequence). DNA for the CDR3: TGTGCCTGGAGTAAAGATAGCGGCCTCTACGAGCAGTACTTC. It codes for CAWSKDSGLYEQYF. The full variable domain, in which reference TRBV30 and TRBJ2-7 provide the parts outside the CDR3, is SQTIHQWPATLVQPVGSPLSLECTVEGTSNPNLYWYRQAAGRGLQLLFYSVGIGQISSEVPQNLSASRPQDRQFILSSKKLLLSDSGFYLCAWSKDSGLYEQYFGPGTRLTVT.

The V call is TRBV2, the J call TRBJ1-1, with D hard to call. The CDR3 is 13 residues long. Trimming removed 6 bases at V and 5 bases at J, with 13 bases between. Per germline, CDR1 SNHLY and CDR2 FYNNEI. CDR3 residues: CASSAVRETEAFF. The CDR3 DNA follows: TGTGCCAGCAGCGCCGTAAGAGAGACTGAAGCTTTCTTT. The full variable domain, completed using reference TRBV2 and TRBJ1-1, is EPEVTQTPSHQVTQMGQEVILRCVPISNHLYFYWYRQILGQKVEFLVSFYNNEISEKSEIFDDQFSVERPDGSNFTLKIRSTKLEDSAMYFCASSAVRETEAFFGQGTRLTVV.

This rearrangement joins TRBV7-8 to TRBJ2-1; the D is unclear. The CDR3 runs 15 residues. The V end was cut by 2 bases, the J end by 0 bases, with 8 bases between. Germline-derived CDR1 and CDR2 are SGHVS and FQNEAQ. DNA for the CDR3: TGTGCCAGCAGCTTACCCCTAGACTCCTACAATGAGCAGTTCTTC. It encodes CASSLPLDSYNEQFF.

The genes are TRBV5-8 and TRBJ2-7; 12 bases line up with TRBD2. The CDR3 consists of 15 residues. With 4 bases clipped from V and 3 bases from J, the junction kept 5 bases outside the gene matches. In germline, CDR1 is SGHTS, CDR2 YDEGEE. CDR3 sequence (DNA): TGTGCCAGCAGCCCCGGACTAGCGGGAATCTACGAGCAGTACTTC. This translates into CASSPGLAGIYEQYF.

The chain uses TRBV14 and TRBJ1-3; D gene uncertain. Germline CDR1 SGHDN, CDR2 FVKESK. Trimming left V 6 bases short and J 3 bases short, with 12 bases between. The CDR3 loop spans 14 amino acids. The CDR3 protein is CASSGSLFGNTIYF. CDR3 DNA sequence: TGTGCCAGCAGTGGCAGCTTATTTGGAAACACCATATATTTT.

This clone was seen only once. This rearrangement joins TRBV7-3 to TRBJ1-1, with D maybe TRBD1 (5 bases). V was pared by 5 bases and J by 1 base, with 14 bases between. CDR3 length: 15 amino acids. The germline V gene has CDR1 SGHTA and CDR2 FQGTGA. CDR3 in amino acids: CASSLSTARNTEAFF. The CDR3 DNA sequence: TGTGCCAGCAGCCTGTCGACAGCCCGGAACACTGAAGCTTTCTTT.

The gene calls are TRBV2 and TRBJ1-1; TRBD1 aligns across 7 bases. This CDR3 has 14 amino acids. V shed 4 bases and J 4 bases; nucleotides not matched to a gene: 6. Germline V gene lookup returns CDR1 SNHLY and CDR2 FYNNEI. CDR3 in amino acids: CASSGQGMGTEAFF. The DNA for the CDR3 is TGTGCCAGCAGTGGACAGGGAATGGGCACTGAAGCTTTCTTT.

The chain carries TRBV25-1 and TRBJ1-4; 9 positions agree with TRBD1. The CDR3 consists of 14 residues. Germline V gene sequence: CDR1 MGHDK, CDR2 SYGVNS. With V trimmed by 6 bases and J by 5 bases, 4 bases remained unmatched. The CDR3 loop reads CASRKDRGNEKLFF. The CDR3 bases are TGTGCCAGCAGGAAGGACAGGGGAAATGAAAAACTGTTTTTT.

The genes are TRBV7-6 and TRBJ2-2; 8 nucleotides match TRBD2. The V segment lost 5 bases and the J segment 5 bases; nucleotides outside the gene matches: 13. There are 17 residues in the CDR3. Germline CDR1 reads SGHVS; CDR2 reads FNYEAQ. CDR3 DNA sequence: TGTGCCAGCAGCCCCCGGTCCAGCGGGGGTCGTACCGGGGAGCTGTTTTTT. Amino acid sequence: CASSPRSSGGRTGELFF.

V gene TRBV4-3 combines with J gene TRBJ2-7; 11 bases map to TRBD1. Per germline, CDR1 LGHNA and CDR2 YSLEER. This CDR3 has 15 amino acids. With V trimmed by 5 bases and J by 0 bases, 3 bases remained unmatched. CDR3 residues: CASSRTGGVSYEQYF. In DNA form, the CDR3 reads TGCGCCAGCAGCAGGACAGGGGGCGTCTCCTACGAGCAGTACTTC.

On this clone itself: The sample holds other DNA sequences that translate to the same CDR3. V and J are TRBV5-1 and TRBJ1-1, with TRBD1 matching 8 bases. CDR1 and CDR2 (germline): SGHRS, YFSETQ. V lost 4 bases, J lost 1 base, and 3 bases stayed unmatched. The length of the CDR3 is 14 residues. This chain's CDR3 is CASSTGQGNTEAFF. The DNA of the CDR3 is TGCGCCAGCAGCACTGGACAGGGGAACACTGAAGCTTTCTTT.

The chain has TRBV2 and TRBJ1-1; no firm D call. Trimming stripped 3 bases from V and 1 base from J, with 9 bases between. This CDR3 spans 14 amino acids. The germline V gene encodes CDR1 SNHLY and CDR2 FYNNEI. The CDR3 region is CASSEIWGNTEAFF. As DNA, the CDR3 is TGTGCCAGCAGTGAGATTTGGGGGAACACTGAAGCTTTCTTT.

This clone was counted between two and nine times. The chain links TRBV11-1 to TRBJ2-1; D may be TRBD2 (7 bases). V lost 7 bases and J lost 7, with 17 bases in between. Looked up from germline, CDR1 is SGHAT and CDR2 is FQDESV (reference sequence). CDR3 length equals 14 residues. CDR3 nucleotide sequence: TGTGCCAGCAAGTTAGGGGGGGATCGGAATGAGCAGTTCTTC. Its translation: CASKLGGDRNEQFF.

This chain uses TRBV4-2 with TRBJ1-2; TRBD1 aligns across 7 bases. The germline CDR1 and CDR2 sequences are LGHNA and YNFKEQ. V gave up 4 bases and J gave up 8 bases; unmatched junction bases: 13. The CDR3 is 15 amino acids. The CDR3 nucleotides are TGTGCCAGCAGCCCCCCCGAGACAGGGAGGTTCGGCTACACCTTC. Translated: CASSPPETGRFGYTF.

The genes are TRBV2 and TRBJ2-1; 12 bases are a match to TRBD2. Per the germline V gene, CDR1 is SNHLY and CDR2 is FYNNEI. J gave up 0 bases and V 4 bases, and 16 bases lay outside the gene matches. This CDR3 is built from 21 residues. CDR3 DNA: TGTGCCAGCAGTGGCCAAACTCGAGGACTAGCGGGAAGCCACTCCTACAATGAGCAGTTCTTC. Encoded protein: CASSGQTRGLAGSHSYNEQFF.